This paragraph covers one TCR beta chain sequence. This entry is derived from a study of T cell changes during pregnancy in multiple sclerosis. Data came from immunoSEQ multiplex PCR; TCRdb stores just in-frame clones and leaves some out. The table shows approximately 60,000 clones, with approximately 91% occurring only once. Germline lookup yields CDR1 SGHDN and CDR2 FVKESK. Trimming cost V 0 bases and J 1 base, with 12 bases left between them. This CDR3 comprises 16 residues. This sequence originates from a female donor with multiple sclerosis, enrolled in a pregnancy study. The starting material was peripheral blood, obtained in the second trimester of pregnancy. V gene TRBV14 combines with J gene TRBJ2-5, with D perhaps matching TRBD1 (6 bases). The chain's CDR3 is CASSQDIGTLQETQYF. CDR3 coding DNA: TGTGCCAGCAGCCAAGATATCGGGACACTCCAAGAGACCCAGTACTTC.